This TCR beta chain appears in the sequencing data of a study of response to subunit inactivated influenza vaccine. One entry per CDR3 protein results from TCRdb running MiXCR on the RT-PCR reads. The sample contains about 700,000 distinct CDR3 sequences, around 15% of which appear only once. Trimming took 4 bases from V and 0 from J, leaving 14 bases between them. Germline-derived CDR1 and CDR2 are SGHRS and YFSETQ. The CDR3 spans 15 residues. With regard to this clonotype: Antigen specificity is unknown.

Points from the study as a whole: Authors suggested seasonal influenza vaccinations each recruit few new T cells.

Here the sequenced sample was PBMCs from blood, taken approximately 15 days before vaccination. This clonotype was obtained from a man aged 45 to 65 who received an inactivated influenza vaccine. The rearrangement uses TRBV5-1 and TRBJ2-7; D is possibly TRBD1 or TRBD2 (5 bases each). The CDR3 here is CASSRDGVTSYEQYF. Written as DNA, the CDR3 is TGCGCCAGCAGCCGGGACGGAGTAACCTCCTACGAGCAGTACTTC.